What follows describes a single TCR beta chain. The antigen is not known. The junction and the germline gene differ at one end; a read error may be behind it. A primer in the constant region served to generate TCR beta cDNA from 500 ng of total RNA. Sequencing libraries for TCR beta derived from three nested multiplex PCR rounds that used slightly modified ARM-PCR. One entry per CDR3 protein, called by TCRdb with MiXCR from the multiplex PCR reads. The sample has tens of thousands of distinct CDR3 sequences; about three quarters are singletons. The data were taken from a study of tumor-infiltrating lymphocytes in primary liver carcinoma. Study-level results: Tumor-adjacent and tumor-blood pairs overlapped less than tumor region pairs did.

The tissue used was unsorted bulk material of about 19-33 mg. RNA and DNA were co-extracted from it with the AllPrep DNA/RNA mini kit. This TCR was sampled from a man aged 40-50 years with primary liver carcinoma and hepatitis B virus infection. The sequencing sample was made of liver tumor tissue from sampling region 4. Subset described: tumor region T4, right-lateral pole.

Here the CDR3 DNA reads TGTGCCAACCGGGACAGCAACAAAGAGCAGCTCTTC. This codes for CANRDSNKEQLF. The gene calls are TRBV10-3 and TRBJ2-1, with 7 bases identical to TRBD1. Germline CDR1 reads ENHRY; CDR2 reads SYGVKD. The CDR3 has 12 amino acids.